This TCR beta chain was identified in a study of blood T cell repertoires in COVID-19. The overall study: Material from acute and convalescent COVID-19 was sourced from the United States, Italy and Spain. In each case, the material was cDNA or gDNA derived from T cells, B-cell-depleted T cells, or PBMCs.

This clone was counted only a few times. The protocol was immunoSEQ multiplex PCR, while the TCRdb copy is restricted to in-frame clones and leaves out a portion. The sample includes some 100,000 clones, 70% to 80% of them seen just once. Germline lookup yields CDR1 SNHLY and CDR2 FYNNEI. After removal of 7 bases from V and 11 bases from J, the junction contained 16 bases not matched to a gene. The length of the CDR3 is 14 residues. The sequenced sample was peripheral blood. The V gene is TRBV2, the J gene TRBJ1-2; 7 nucleotides line up with TRBD1. The TCR was taken from a man between 65 and 85 years old with acute or convalescent COVID-19. The CDR3 reads CASTRGGDSLKYTF. CDR3 bases: TGTGCCAGCACCCGGGGGGGGGACAGTTTGAAGTACACCTTC.